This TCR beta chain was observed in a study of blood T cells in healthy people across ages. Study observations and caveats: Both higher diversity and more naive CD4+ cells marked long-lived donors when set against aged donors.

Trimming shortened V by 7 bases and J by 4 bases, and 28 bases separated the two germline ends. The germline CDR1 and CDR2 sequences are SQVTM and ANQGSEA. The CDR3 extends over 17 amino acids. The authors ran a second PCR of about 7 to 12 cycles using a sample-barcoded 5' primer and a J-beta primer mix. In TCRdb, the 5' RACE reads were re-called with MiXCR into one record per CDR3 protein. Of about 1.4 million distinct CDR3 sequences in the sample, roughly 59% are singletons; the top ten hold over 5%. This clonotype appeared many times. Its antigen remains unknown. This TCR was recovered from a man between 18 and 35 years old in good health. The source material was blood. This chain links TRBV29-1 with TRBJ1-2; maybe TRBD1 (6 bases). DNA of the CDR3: TGCAGCGCCCACAGGGCAGGGGATCGGCGGGACCTCTATGGCTACACCTTC. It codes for CSAHRAGDRRDLYGYTF. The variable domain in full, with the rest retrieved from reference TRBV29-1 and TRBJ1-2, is SAVISQKPSRDICQRGTSLTIQCQVDSQVTMMFWYRQQPGQSLTLIATANQGSEATYESGFVIDKFPISRPNLTFSTLTVSNMSPEDSSIYLCSAHRAGDRRDLYGYTFGSGTRLTVV.